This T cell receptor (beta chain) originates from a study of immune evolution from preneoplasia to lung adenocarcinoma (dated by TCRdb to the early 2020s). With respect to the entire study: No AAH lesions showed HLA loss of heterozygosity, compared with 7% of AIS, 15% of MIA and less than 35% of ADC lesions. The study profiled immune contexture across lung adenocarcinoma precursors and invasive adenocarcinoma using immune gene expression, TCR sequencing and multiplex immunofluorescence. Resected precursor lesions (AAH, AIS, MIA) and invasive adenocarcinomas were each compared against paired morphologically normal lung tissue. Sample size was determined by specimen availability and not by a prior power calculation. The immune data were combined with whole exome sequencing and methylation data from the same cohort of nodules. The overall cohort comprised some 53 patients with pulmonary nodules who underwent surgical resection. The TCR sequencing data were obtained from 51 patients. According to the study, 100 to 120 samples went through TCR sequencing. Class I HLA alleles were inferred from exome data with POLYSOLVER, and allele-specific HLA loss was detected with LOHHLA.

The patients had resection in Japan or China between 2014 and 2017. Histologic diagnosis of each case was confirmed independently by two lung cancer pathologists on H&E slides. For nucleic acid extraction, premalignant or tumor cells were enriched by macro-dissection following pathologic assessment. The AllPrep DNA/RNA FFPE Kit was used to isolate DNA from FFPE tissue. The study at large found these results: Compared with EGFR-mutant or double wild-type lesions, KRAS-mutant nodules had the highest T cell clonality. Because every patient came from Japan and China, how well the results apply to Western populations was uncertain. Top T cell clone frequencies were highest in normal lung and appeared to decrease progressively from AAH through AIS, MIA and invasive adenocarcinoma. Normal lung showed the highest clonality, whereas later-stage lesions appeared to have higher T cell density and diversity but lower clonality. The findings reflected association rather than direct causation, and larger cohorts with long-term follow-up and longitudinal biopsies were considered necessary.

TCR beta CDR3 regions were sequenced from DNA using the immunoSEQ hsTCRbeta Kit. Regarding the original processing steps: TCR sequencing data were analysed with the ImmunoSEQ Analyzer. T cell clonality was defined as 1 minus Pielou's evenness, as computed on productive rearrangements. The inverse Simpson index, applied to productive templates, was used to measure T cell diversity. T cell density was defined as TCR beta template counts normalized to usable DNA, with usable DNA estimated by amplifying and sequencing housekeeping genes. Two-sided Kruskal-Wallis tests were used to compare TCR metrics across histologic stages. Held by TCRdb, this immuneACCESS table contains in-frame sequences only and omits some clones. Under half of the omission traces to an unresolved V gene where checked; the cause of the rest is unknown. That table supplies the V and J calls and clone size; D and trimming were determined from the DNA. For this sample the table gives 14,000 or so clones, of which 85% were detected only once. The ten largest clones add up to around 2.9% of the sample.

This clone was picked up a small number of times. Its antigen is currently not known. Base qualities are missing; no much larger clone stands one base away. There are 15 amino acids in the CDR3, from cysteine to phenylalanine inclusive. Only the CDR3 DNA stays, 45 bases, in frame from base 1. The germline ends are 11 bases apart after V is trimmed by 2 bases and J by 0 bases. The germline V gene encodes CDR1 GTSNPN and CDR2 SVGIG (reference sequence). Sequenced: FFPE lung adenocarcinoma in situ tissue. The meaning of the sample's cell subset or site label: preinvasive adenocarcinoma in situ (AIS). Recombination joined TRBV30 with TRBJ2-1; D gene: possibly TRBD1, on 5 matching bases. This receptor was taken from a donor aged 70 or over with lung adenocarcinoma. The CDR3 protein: CAWSPGWSSYNEQFF. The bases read TGTGCCTGGAGTCCAGGGTGGAGCTCCTACAATGAGCAGTTCTTC.